These 17 T cell receptor beta chains originate from one sample sequenced in a study of blood T cells in healthy people across ages. For the second PCR, which ran for about 6 to 11 cycles, a sample-barcoded 5' primer and a J-beta primer mix were used. TCRdb reprocessed the 5' RACE reads with MiXCR, giving one entry per CDR3 protein. In the table there are 1.5 million to 2 million distinct CDR3 sequences, roughly 32% of which are singletons. Sequencing was carried out using blood. The receptors come from a young woman in good health.

The gene calls are TRBV10-2 and TRBJ2-3; tentative D call: TRBD2 (6 bases). V lost 8 bases to trimming and J lost 6 bases, with 18 bases between them. The CDR3 runs to 14 residues. Germline CDR1 reads WSHSY; CDR2 reads SAAADI. Written as DNA, the CDR3 is TGCGCCAGCTCACCGGGACTGGCCTTGGATACGCAGTATTTT. It encodes CASSPGLALDTQYF.

This clonotype was recorded many times. The chain uses TRBV5-1 and TRBJ2-1, with TRBD2 as a possible D gene (7 bases). The germline V gene encodes CDR1 SGHRS and CDR2 YFSETQ. Deletions cut 4 bases from V and 3 bases from J, with 14 bases between. This CDR3 has 15 amino acids. The CDR3 protein is CASSGGASNYNEQFF. The CDR3 bases are TGCGCCAGCAGCGGGGGGGCATCCAACTACAATGAGCAGTTCTTC.

This chain connects TRBV27 to TRBJ2-7; TRBD2 aligns across 9 bases. The CDR3 runs to 17 residues. Per germline, CDR1 MNHEY and CDR2 SMNVEV (reference sequence). V gave up 7 bases and J gave up 1 base; unmatched junction bases: 14. The CDR3 DNA follows: TGTGCCAGCACCGACTTGGGCGCGGGAGGGCCTTCCTACGAGCAGTACTTC. This gives the protein CASTDLGAGGPSYEQYF.

The chain recombines TRBV18 with TRBJ1-4; 8 bases are a match to TRBD1. The CDR3 covers 17 residues. V was pared by 5 bases and J by 5 bases, with 13 bases of the junction left unmatched. Germline CDR1 and CDR2: KGHSH and LQKENI. In DNA, the CDR3 is TGTGCCAGCTCATCGACGCACCCGGGACAGGAAAATGAAAAACTGTTTTTT. It translates to CASSSTHPGQENEKLFF.

The CDR3, as DNA: TGTGCCAGCAGCAAAGAAAGACGGGGGGTCCATCACGCACCCCTCCACTTT. It codes for CASSKERRGVHHAPLHF. The rearrangement uses TRBV21-1 and TRBJ1-6; the table gives TRBD1 as D, unverified against the DNA. TRBV21-1 is a recognized pseudogene. This CDR3 has 17 amino acids.

This clonotype was observed a few times. The chain employs TRBV28 and TRBJ2-1, with 7 bases that match TRBD2. The germline gives CDR1 MDHEN, CDR2 SYDVKM. The CDR3 is made up of 17 amino acids. V lost 5 bases, J lost 1 base, and 11 bases stayed unmatched. The CDR3, as DNA: TGTGCCAGCAGTCTTCAACAAGCGGGATGGTCCTACAATGAGCAGTTCTTC. Residues: CASSLQQAGWSYNEQFF.

The gene calls are TRBV2 and TRBJ2-5, with D possibly matching TRBD1 (5 bases). This CDR3 is 13 amino acids long. CDR1 is SNHLY and CDR2 is FYNNEI in the germline V gene. The V and J ends lost 4 bases and 5 bases respectively, with 11 bases between them. CDR3 region: CASSGQFAETQYF. CDR3 nucleotide sequence: TGTGCCAGCAGTGGACAGTTCGCGGAGACCCAGTACTTC.

V is TRBV7-2 and J is TRBJ2-1, with TRBD2 matching over 13 bases. Germline CDR1 and CDR2: SGHTA and FQGNSA. The V and J ends lost 3 bases and 13 bases, in that order; junction bases with no gene match: 9. The CDR3 is 15 amino acids. CDR3 sequence: CASSFQLAGGTDQFF. The DNA of the CDR3 is TGTGCCAGCAGCTTTCAACTAGCGGGAGGGACGGACCAGTTCTTC.

The V and J genes are TRBV6-4 and TRBJ2-3, with a weak D call TRBD1 (6 bases). Trimming cost V 2 bases and J 3 bases, with 12 bases left between them. CDR3 size: 15 residues. CDR1 MRHNA and CDR2 SNTAGT come from the germline V gene. The CDR3 reads CASSDQITGTDTQYF. CDR3 DNA sequence: TGTGCCAGCAGTGACCAGATTACAGGGACAGATACGCAGTATTTT.

V gene TRBV29-1 combines with J gene TRBJ2-1; D is perhaps TRBD1 or TRBD2 (5 bases each). V was clipped by 5 bases and J by 4 bases, with 15 bases between them. Germline V gives CDR1 SQVTM, CDR2 ANQGSEA. CDR3 size: 14 residues. CDR3 loop: CSVCRDRPYNEQFF. The CDR3 region has the DNA TGCAGCGTTTGCCGGGACCGACCATACAATGAGCAGTTCTTC.

The genes are TRBV13 and TRBJ2-7, with D hard to call. Per the germline V gene, CDR1 is PRHDT and CDR2 is FYEKMQ (reference sequence). Trimming took 0 bases from V and 9 from J, leaving 12 bases between them. CDR3 length: 13 residues. The CDR3 nucleotides are TGTGCCAGCAGCTTAGGAAGTTTCTCTGGGCAGTACTTC. The encoded protein is CASSLGSFSGQYF.

This clonotype was seen a few times. The chain is built from TRBV27 and TRBJ2-3; no firm D call. V was clipped by 7 bases and J by 0 bases, with 5 bases between them. Germline V gives CDR1 MNHEY, CDR2 SMNVEV (reference sequence). The CDR3 loop spans 12 amino acids. The CDR3 DNA sequence: TGTGCCAGCAAACCGAGCACAGATACGCAGTATTTT. Translating gives CASKPSTDTQYF.

This clonotype was seen a few times. The CDR3 coding sequence is TGTGCCAGCAGCCACCCATTTAACTATGGCTACACCTTC. Its protein is CASSHPFNYGYTF. The gene calls are TRBV14 and TRBJ1-2; D remains ambiguous. The V and J ends lost 3 bases and 1 base respectively, with 6 bases between them. The CDR3 has 13 residues. Germline V CDR1 and CDR2: SGHDN, FVKESK.

V gene TRBV7-3 combines with J gene TRBJ2-1, with TRBD2 identical over 8 bases. From germline, CDR1 is SGHTA and CDR2 FQGTGA. There are 16 residues in the CDR3. V lost 2 bases to trimming and J lost 8 bases; unmatched junction nucleotides: 11. The CDR3 sequence is CASSLGSGGFLDEQFF. Written as DNA, the CDR3 is TGTGCCAGCAGCTTAGGGAGCGGGGGTTTCCTCGATGAGCAGTTCTTC. The full variable domain, with the rest looked up from reference TRBV7-3 and TRBJ2-1, is GAGVSQTPSNKVTEKGKYVELRCDPISGHTALYWYRQSLGQGPEFLIYFQGTGAADDSGLPNDRFFAVRPEGSVSTLKIQRTERGDSAVYLCASSLGSGGFLDEQFFGPGTRLTVL.

The chain carries TRBV7-9 and TRBJ2-1; the D is unclear. The CDR3 extends over 18 amino acids. V lost 3 bases, J lost 0 bases, and 18 bases lay in between. Germline V gene sequence: CDR1 SEHNR, CDR2 FQNEAQ (reference sequence). CDR3: CASSFPTAEPSSYNEQFF. The DNA of the CDR3 is TGTGCCAGCAGCTTCCCTACGGCGGAGCCGAGCTCCTACAATGAGCAGTTCTTC. The full variable domain, its missing parts supplied by reference TRBV7-9 and TRBJ2-1, is DTGVSQNPRHKITKRGQNVTFRCDPISEHNRLYWYRQTLGQGPEFLTYFQNEAQLEKSRLLSDRFSAERPKGSFSTLEIQRTEQGDSAMYLCASSFPTAEPSSYNEQFFGPGTRLTVL.

The CDR3 reads CASRAGLAATDTQYF. The CDR3 bases are TGTGCCAGCAGGGCCGGTCTAGCGGCCACAGATACGCAGTATTTT. The chain couples TRBV12-3 or TRBV12-4 to TRBJ2-3, with TRBD2 identical over 7 bases. J lost 2 bases, V lost 6 bases, and 8 bases had no gene match. The length of the CDR3 is 15 residues.

J is TRBJ2-3 and V is TRBV5-5; 7 nucleotides line up with TRBD2. The CDR3 has 15 amino acids. The V gene's germline CDR1 is SGHKS and CDR2 YYEKEE (reference sequence). The V segment lost 5 bases and the J segment 6 bases; nucleotides outside the gene matches: 12. The CDR3 loop reads CASSFTAGIGDTQYF. In nucleotides, the CDR3 is TGTGCCAGCAGTTTTACAGCGGGGATAGGGGATACGCAGTATTTT.